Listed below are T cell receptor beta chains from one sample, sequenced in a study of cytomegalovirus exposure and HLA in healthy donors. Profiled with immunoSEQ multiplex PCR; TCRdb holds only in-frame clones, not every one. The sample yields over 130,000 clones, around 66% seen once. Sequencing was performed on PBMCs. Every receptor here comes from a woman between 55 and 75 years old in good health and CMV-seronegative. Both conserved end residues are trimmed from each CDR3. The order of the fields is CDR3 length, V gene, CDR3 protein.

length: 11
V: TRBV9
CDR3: ASSVQNTDTQY

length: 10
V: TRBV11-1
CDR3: ASSAASYEQY

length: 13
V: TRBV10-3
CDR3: AISERGMNTGELF

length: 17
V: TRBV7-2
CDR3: ASSLAGFLRDRGYNEQF

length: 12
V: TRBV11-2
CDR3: ASSVRDRDYEQY

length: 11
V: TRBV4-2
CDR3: ASSQERQFEQY

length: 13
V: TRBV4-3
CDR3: ASSQDWLFTGELF

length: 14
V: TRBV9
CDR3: ASSTGLAGVGYEQY

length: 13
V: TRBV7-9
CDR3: SSSPPSGGRTEAF

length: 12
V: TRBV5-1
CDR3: ASGGTTPGDEQF

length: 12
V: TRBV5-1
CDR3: ASSRSGFGETQY

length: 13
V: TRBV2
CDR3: ASSPLWTTTDTQY

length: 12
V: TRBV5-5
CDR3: ASSPPSRNYEQY

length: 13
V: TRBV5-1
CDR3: ASGLAGMYPDTQY

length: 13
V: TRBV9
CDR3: ASKGASGSTDTQY

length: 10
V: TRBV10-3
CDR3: AVSEAGAEQY

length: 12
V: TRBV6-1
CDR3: ASSDSGMGDTQY

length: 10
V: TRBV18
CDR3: ASRQGSYEQY

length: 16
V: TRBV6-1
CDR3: ASSANRRRARPSYEQY

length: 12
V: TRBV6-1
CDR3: ASRMGQVNTEAF

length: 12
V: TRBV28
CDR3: ASRSNRGNQPQH

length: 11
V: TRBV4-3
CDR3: ASSQEEGNEQF

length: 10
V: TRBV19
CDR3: ASTGSGYEQY

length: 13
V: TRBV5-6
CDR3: ASSPTGVSGNTIY

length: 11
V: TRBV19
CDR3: ASTFFRDSPLH

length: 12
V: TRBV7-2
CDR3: ASSLGGQAHIQY

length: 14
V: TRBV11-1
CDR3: ASSLQSGSTIYTQY

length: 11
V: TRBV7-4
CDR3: ASSAGANEKLF

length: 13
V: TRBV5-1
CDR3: ASSGGGGLQETQY

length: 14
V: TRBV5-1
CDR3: ASSLAGGRRGNTIY

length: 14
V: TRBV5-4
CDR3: ASSLGPVTVYNEQF

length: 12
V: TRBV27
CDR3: ASSLGQIYNEQF

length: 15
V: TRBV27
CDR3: ASSLTPGLAVNYEQY

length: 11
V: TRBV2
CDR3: ASSRRSNEKLF

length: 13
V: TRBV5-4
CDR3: ASSLGRQGTEKLF

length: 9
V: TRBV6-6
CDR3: ASTLGGTIY

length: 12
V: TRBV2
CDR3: ASSAIGQSQPQH

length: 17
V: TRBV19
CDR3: ASSIPLTSGAGTLDTQY

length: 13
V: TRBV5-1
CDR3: ASSSSGTGDSPLH

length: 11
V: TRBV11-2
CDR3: ASSLGQGNGYT

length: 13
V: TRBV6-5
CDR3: ASSLGTGGLNEQF

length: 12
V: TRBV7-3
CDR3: ASGWGRGADTQY

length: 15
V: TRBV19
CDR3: ASSIGRGGNPTDTQY

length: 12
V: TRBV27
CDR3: ASSFPGISSEQF

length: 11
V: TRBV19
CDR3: ASRRVGGGGYT

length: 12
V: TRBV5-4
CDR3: ASSLEQGGYEQY